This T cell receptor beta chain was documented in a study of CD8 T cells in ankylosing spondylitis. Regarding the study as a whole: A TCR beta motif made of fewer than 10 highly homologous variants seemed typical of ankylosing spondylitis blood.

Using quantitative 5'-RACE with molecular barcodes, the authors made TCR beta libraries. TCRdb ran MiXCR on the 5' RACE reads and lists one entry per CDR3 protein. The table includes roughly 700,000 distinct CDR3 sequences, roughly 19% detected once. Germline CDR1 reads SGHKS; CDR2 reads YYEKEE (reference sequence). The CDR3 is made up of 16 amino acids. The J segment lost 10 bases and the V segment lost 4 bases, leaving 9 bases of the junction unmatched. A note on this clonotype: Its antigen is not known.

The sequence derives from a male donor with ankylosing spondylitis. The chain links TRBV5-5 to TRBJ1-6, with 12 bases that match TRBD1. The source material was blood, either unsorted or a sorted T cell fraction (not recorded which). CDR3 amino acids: CASSHLGTGGGSPLHF. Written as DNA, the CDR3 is TGTGCCAGCAGCCATCTCGGGACAGGGGGCGGATCACCCCTCCACTTT.